This T cell receptor beta chain emerged from a study of response to subunit inactivated influenza vaccine. This clonotype was seen a few times. V was pared by 2 bases and J by 0 bases, with 7 bases between. The CDR3 loop spans 15 amino acids. CDR1 is MNHEY and CDR2 is SMNVEV in the germline V gene (reference sequence). In TCRdb, the RT-PCR reads were re-called with MiXCR into one record per CDR3 protein. The table has around 570,000 distinct CDR3 sequences, around 11% seen once. The same data also went into a second study, on T cells expressing NK-cell markers. As reported in that work: In generating TCR beta cDNA, 5'RACE template switching with UMIs was used.

This clonotype originated in a man aged 50 or older who received an inactivated influenza vaccine. V usage is TRBV27 and J usage is TRBJ1-4; no reliable D call. Sample: PBMCs from blood, taken on the day of vaccination. CDR3 sequence reads: CASSLTPTTNEKLFF. The CDR3 DNA reads TGTGCCAGCAGTTTAACTCCAACAACTAATGAAAAACTGTTTTTT.